This T cell receptor (beta chain) was sequenced during a study of regulatory T cells in long-lasting Graves disease (dated by TCRdb to the early 2020s). Looking at the study overall: Antithyroid drugs had been taken for less than 3 months by newly diagnosed Graves' disease patients. Peripheral blood TCR sequencing and RNA sequencing compared persistent Graves' disease patients with newly diagnosed Graves' disease patients. The study was registered as a clinical trial and conducted in China. TCR sequencing covered some 13 persistent and 20 or so newly diagnosed Graves' disease patients, around 35 samples in total.

The CDR3 runs 14 amino acids, cysteine and phenylalanine included. This entry keeps only the CDR3 DNA: 42 bases, framed from base 1. Trimming at the junction amounts to 10 bases on V and 1 base on J, and the germline ends lie 13 bases apart. Reading the germline V gene gives CDR1 WSHSY and CDR2 SAAADI. The full study reports these points: As a limitation, the authors acknowledged that the small sample size may reduce accuracy. Persistent patients shared more public clonotypes among themselves (around 2,700) than newly diagnosed patients did (roughly 910). Persistent disease showed preferential use of TRBV28, TRBJ1-2 and TRBJ2-5, whereas newly diagnosed disease favored TRBV20-1 and TRBJ2-1. Sequencing and analysis were limited to the TCR beta chain. The study examined only peripheral blood because the primary lesion, thyroid tissue, could not be accessed. Compared with newly diagnosed patients, patients with persistent Graves' disease had lower TCR Shannon entropy and fewer highly expanded clones, which suggests clonal expansion.

About this clonotype: Its antigen specificity is not known. No base qualities exist here, and no much larger clone lies one base off it.

What the time point label conveys for this sample: newly diagnosed GD, antithyroid drugs for less than 3 months. For both TCR sequencing and RNA sequencing, RNA was extracted from PBMCs using TRIzol. The diagnosis of Graves' disease was made according to American Thyroid Association guidelines. Recruitment of patients was carried out at an endocrinology department in Xi'an, China. Each patient gave 8.5 to 9.5 milliliters of peripheral blood, collected in an EDTA anticoagulant tube. Ficoll Paque Plus density gradient separation was used to isolate PBMCs, and no further T cell sorting was done. An Agilent 2100 Bioanalyzer and agarose gel were used to assess RNA quality, and a NanoDrop 2000 was used to measure RNA concentration. The method was multiplex PCR. The sequencing machine was an Illumina HiSeq 4000. To build TCR beta libraries, CDR3 regions were amplified by Arm-PCR using iRepertoire HTBI primers. PCR products were gel purified before sequencing. The authors' analysis ran thus. Gene usage analysis of CDR3 amino acid clonotypes relied on the roughly 60 TRBV and over 13 TRBJ segments identified across samples. COPE and FqMerger were used to merge the filtered high-quality paired reads into contigs. Contigs were aligned with BLAST to IMGT TRBV, TRBD and TRBJ reference genes, and CDR3 was defined per IMGT. Any clonotype with a frequency above 0.1% was classified as a highly expanded clone. Repertoire diversity was measured by Shannon entropy, and V-J evenness by the Gini coefficient. Clonotypes shared by more than one individual were considered public. TCRdb's own reprocessing of the public reads used fastp at Q25 and MiXCR and kept productive beta chains. Under each unique CDR3 protein, matching rows form one entry showing the most common genes and DNA. What appears here as the V and J calls and clone size reflects TCRdb's work, not the paper's. Here the sample has roughly 500,000 distinct CDR3 sequences; around 12% occur a single time. Together, the top ten hold roughly 8.9% of the sample.

These same data were also listed under a study on T cells in Graves' hyperthyroidism and ophthalmopathy. The second study's paper adds: Stable Graves' hyperthyroidism was defined as no progression to ophthalmopathy during 18 months of follow-up. Hyperthyroidism patients were newly diagnosed, with disease duration under 2 months, and aged 18 to 65 years. Any patient with an uncontrolled infection, another autoimmune disease, pregnancy or lactation was excluded. Diagnoses relied on clinical symptoms, serum thyroxine and TRAb, thyroid ultrasound and orbital computed tomography. The first round of RT-PCR for the TCR CDR3 was performed with the HTBI primer set and the Qiagen OneStep RT-PCR kit. Most expanded thyroid clonotypes (frequency above 0.001) were also detected in blood, suggesting blood repertoires may reflect thyroid immune responses. A model built on a 13 V-J signature distinguished ophthalmopathy from stable hyperthyroidism, reaching about 88% sensitivity and about 81% specificity in cross-validation and 80%/75% in testing. In validation, the model predicted progression to ophthalmopathy with 55% to 71% sensitivity and roughly 72% specificity, a median of about 6 months before onset. TCR V-J signatures able to tell the groups apart were searched for in a discovery cohort of about a hundred patients, of whom approximately 40 had Graves' ophthalmopathy and about 55 had stable Graves' hyperthyroidism. Prospective prediction of ophthalmopathy was tested in an independent validation cohort consisting of roughly 19 hyperthyroidism patients and more than 15 patients who later progressed to ophthalmopathy. The approximately 100 discovery patients were randomly split 7:3 into training and test sets. The study also compared thyroid tissue and blood T-cell repertoires from roughly 6 Graves' hyperthyroidism patients. Once sampling was done, hyperthyroidism patients were given methimazole at a starting dose of 30 mg daily, whereas ophthalmopathy patients were given high-dose intravenous methylprednisolone. Libraries were constructed in a second round of multiplex PCR, after which size selection and purification were performed. Libraries were sequenced paired-end with 100 bp reads on an Illumina HiSeq2000. SOAPnuke was used to process the raw data, with reads discarded if the reads contained adapters or uncalled bases, had a mean Phred below 15, or lacked an exact constant-primer or identifier match. COPE v1.2.5 was used to merge the high-quality paired reads, and each unique nucleotide sequence was defined as a clonotype. MiTCR v1.1 was used to align clonotypes to the IMGT TRBV, TRBD and TRBJ reference segments. The analysis included only V-J combinations with a frequency above 0.0001, which together covered 99.2% of the repertoires. The TCS score was defined as the ratio of F50 (clonal expansion) to E x V (chaos), calculated using BLOSUM62-based TCRdist between CDR3 peptides within each V-J. Welch's t-statistics and random forest reduced 514 V-J features to around 14, which were used in a naive Bayes classifier (R e1071). Sample size was not statistically predetermined, and blinding of investigators to group allocation was not performed. The paper reports TCR Vbeta CDR3 sequencing of approximately 140 peripheral blood samples: approximately 43 ophthalmopathy, fewer than 80 hyperthyroidism and some 17 progressor patients.

The starting material was peripheral blood mononuclear cells (PBMCs), obtained at new diagnosis, from a patient treated with antithyroid drugs. The receptor was derived from a woman under 40 with Graves disease. Donor details come from another sample of the same person, matched by shared clones. The chain was built from TRBV10-2 and TRBJ2-2; the D gene is perhaps TRBD1, on 7 matching bases. The DNA sequence is TGCGCCACCAGGGGGGCAGTGAACACCGGGGAGCTGTTTTTT. It translates as CATRGAVNTGELFF.